A selection of T cell receptor beta chains follows, all from one sample in a study of blood T cells in healthy people across ages. TCRdb itself ran the 5' RACE reads through MiXCR, one entry per CDR3 protein. The repertoire has 650,000 to 800,000 distinct CDR3 sequences, under 45% of them found once; the top ten carry approximately 19%. Sequencing input: blood. The receptor set was obtained from a man in his sixties in good health. Each CDR3 is given with its conserved first and last residue. D genes are given only for firm matches. Clone sizes are given selectively: once, few, many, or a class where the clone is expanded.

d_call j_call v_call clone_size cdr3_nt cdr3_aa
. TRBJ2-5 TRBV27 . TGTGCCAGCAGTTTAGGGACGAGTAGTGGAGAGACCCAGTACTTC CASSLGTSSGETQYF
. TRBJ1-2 TRBV9 . TGTGCCAGCAGCCCTCGGGGGGCCGACAGGAGCTATGGCTACACCTTC CASSPRGADRSYGYTF
. TRBJ2-2 TRBV6-2/TRBV6-3 once TGTGCCAGCAGTTACTCGATCGGGGGCAACACCGGGGAGCTGTTTTTT CASSYSIGGNTGELFF
. TRBJ1-5 TRBV7-2 . TGTGCCAGCAGCTTAGCGGGGAGTCAGCCCCAGCATTTT CASSLAGSQPQHF
. TRBJ1-6 TRBV5-1 . TGCGCCAGCAGGGAGAGCGGGGGTAATTCACCCCTCCACTTT CASRESGGNSPLHF
. TRBJ2-3 TRBV5-1 . TGCGCCAGCAGCTTCCGCGAGGGGGGGGATACGCAGTATTTT CASSFREGGDTQYF
. TRBJ2-5 TRBV20-1 many TGCAGTGCTAGGGAGGATCCGCGTGGGACCCAGTACTTC CSAREDPRGTQYF
. TRBJ2-3 TRBV5-5 . TGTGCCAGCAGCTCCTCCCCGAGGACTTCGGGCACAGATACGCAGTATTTT CASSSSPRTSGTDTQYF
. TRBJ2-3 TRBV29-1 . TGCAGCATTGAGTGGGGGGGCCTGACAGATACGCAGTATTTT CSIEWGGLTDTQYF
. TRBJ2-3 TRBV19 . TGTACCAGTCGATCGACTGGAACAGATACGCAGTATTTT CTSRSTGTDTQYF
TRBD1 TRBJ1-2 TRBV7-2 many TGTGCCAGCAGTTTAGGGACAGCGAACTATGGCTACACCTTC CASSLGTANYGYTF
. TRBJ2-2 TRBV6-5 . TGTGCCAGCAGTTACCACGAAAGGGGCTCGGGGGAGCTGTTTTTT CASSYHERGSGELFF
TRBD1 TRBJ1-2 TRBV7-3 few TGTGCCAGCAGCCCAAGAGGACAGGGTTTTGGCTACACCTTC CASSPRGQGFGYTF
TRBD2 TRBJ2-3 TRBV20-1 few TGCAGTGCCAGGACTAGTTGGAGCACAGATACGCAGTATTTT CSARTSWSTDTQYF
. TRBJ2-7 TRBV6-6 . TGTGCCACCAATCTTCAGGGTGGGTACGAGCAGTACTTC CATNLQGGYEQYF
. TRBJ2-1 TRBV7-9 few TGTGCCAGCAACCCTCGGGGGGCGGCCTACAATGAGCAGTTCTTC CASNPRGAAYNEQFF
TRBD2 TRBJ2-5 TRBV7-2 . TGTGCCACAGGAGCGGGGGGGCCCGAGACCCAGTACTTC CATGAGGPETQYF
TRBD2 TRBJ2-3 TRBV7-9 . TGTGCCAGCGCTCGGGCGGGGGGGACAGATACGCAGTATTTT CASARAGGTDTQYF
. TRBJ1-2 TRBV6-5 . TGTGCCAGCAGGAGCCTGGGGCCAGGGGCCGACGGCTACACCTTC CASRSLGPGADGYTF
. TRBJ2-7 TRBV20-1 . TGCAGTGCCCGAGGGTCTTCCCTACCCGAGCAGTACTTC CSARGSSLPEQYF
TRBD2 TRBJ2-3 TRBV6-6 . TGTGCCAGCAGCCGCCTTCTAGCGGGGGTCACAGGTACGCAGTATTTT CASSRLLAGVTGTQYF
. TRBJ2-1 TRBV18 once TGTGCCAGCTCACTGCGGGAACAGGGGTCGAGGAATGAGCAGTTCTTC CASSLREQGSRNEQFF
. TRBJ2-1 TRBV6-1 . TGTGCCAGCGGGGGGGACAGTCAAACCTACGAGCAGTTCTTC CASGGDSQTYEQFF
TRBD1 TRBJ2-7 TRBV9 . TGTGCCAGCAGCGTAGGCCCCAGGGGGAACGAGCAGTACTTC CASSVGPRGNEQYF
. TRBJ2-4 TRBV7-2 . TGTGCCAGCAGCTTAGTTGGGGGCGCTGCCAAAAACATTCAGTACTTC CASSLVGGAAKNIQYF
. TRBJ2-3 TRBV24-1 . TGTGCCACCAGTGATCCTGCGGACACAGATACGCAGTATTTT CATSDPADTDTQYF
TRBD1 TRBJ2-7 TRBV12-3/TRBV12-4 . TGTGCCAGCAGCCGGGACAGGGGGCGATTGTACGAGCAGTACTTC CASSRDRGRLYEQYF
. TRBJ2-7 TRBV10-3 few TGTGCCATCAGTCCGGACGTCGGTTCCCAGTACTTC CAISPDVGSQYF
TRBD1 TRBJ1-2 TRBV2 . TGTGCCAGCAGTGATATGGGACAGGGGGCCCACACCTTC CASSDMGQGAHTF
. TRBJ2-3 TRBV9 few TGTGCCAGCAGCGTTTCAGCGGGCACAGATACGCAGTATTTT CASSVSAGTDTQYF
. TRBJ2-3 TRBV29-1 few TGCAGCGTTGGTCGTGCAGGGGATGGCACAGATACGCAGTATTTT CSVGRAGDGTDTQYF
. TRBJ2-7 TRBV7-2 few TGTGCCAGCAGCTCCCGTAGGGAACACGAGCAGTACTTC CASSSRREHEQYF
. TRBJ2-4 TRBV4-1 . TGCGCCAGCAGCCAAGAGGAAGCTGGACGGCTGATTCAGTACTTC CASSQEEAGRLIQYF
. TRBJ2-7 TRBV20-1 few TGCAGTGCTAGAGATCTATCATGGACCGAGCAGTACTTC CSARDLSWTEQYF
. TRBJ2-7 TRBV7-9 . TGTGCCAGCAGCTTAGAGTGGGACGGGGAGCAGTACTTC CASSLEWDGEQYF
TRBD1 TRBJ1-6 TRBV6-2/TRBV6-3 . TGTGCCAGCAAACCAACAGGACAGGGTAATTCACCCCTCCACTTT CASKPTGQGNSPLHF
TRBD1 TRBJ2-5 TRBV15 . TGTGCCACCAGCAGGAGACAGGGTTACAATGAGCAGTACTTC CATSRRQGYNEQYF
TRBD1 TRBJ2-5 TRBV24-1 few TGTGCCACCAGTGATAGGGGACAGGGGGCATGGGAGACCCAGTACTTC CATSDRGQGAWETQYF
. TRBJ2-3 TRBV4-3 . TGCGCCAGCAGCCAAGATCGAGGGGGGGATACGCAGTATTTT CASSQDRGGDTQYF
. TRBJ2-4 TRBV15 . TGTGCCACCAGCAGCGGATCGGCAGGGAACAAAAACATTCAGTACTTC CATSSGSAGNKNIQYF
TRBD1 TRBJ2-7 TRBV18 . TGTGCCAGCTCGATGGACAGGACGGGCGAGCAGTACTTC CASSMDRTGEQYF
TRBD1 TRBJ2-5 TRBV3-1 few TGTGCCAGCAGCCAAGAAGTTGCAGGGGGAGAGACCCAGTACTTC CASSQEVAGGETQYF
. TRBJ2-3 TRBV20-1 . TGCAGTGCTAGAGATCCGACCGGGACCACCGACTTGCATACGCAGTATTTT CSARDPTGTTDLHTQYF
TRBD1 TRBJ1-4 TRBV5-4 . TGTGCCAGCAGCTTTCCCCTGCCGGGACAGGTAGAAAAACTGTTTTTT CASSFPLPGQVEKLFF
. TRBJ2-5 TRBV7-2 few TGTGCCAGCAGCTTCCCGGGGACGGAGACCCAGTACTTC CASSFPGTETQYF
. TRBJ2-3 TRBV20-1 few TGCAGTGCTAGAGATGCGGGGCTACCCACAGATACGCAGTATTTT CSARDAGLPTDTQYF
. TRBJ2-1 TRBV9 few TGTGCCAGCAGCCCCGGACTGACCAGCTCCTACAATGAGCAGTTCTTC CASSPGLTSSYNEQFF
. TRBJ2-7 TRBV13 once TGTGCCAGCAGCCACCGTTTGGAAGACCGCTACGAGCAGTACTTC CASSHRLEDRYEQYF
TRBD1 TRBJ2-7 TRBV7-2 few TGTGCCAGCAGCTCGGACAGGGGGCGGGAAAAGTACTTC CASSSDRGREKYF
. TRBJ1-5 TRBV20-1 . TGCAGTGCTGGAACAGGGTATTATAGCAATCAGCCCCAGCATTTT CSAGTGYYSNQPQHF
TRBD1 TRBJ2-7 TRBV2 . TGTGCCACCACCACAGGGGGTGGGCCCTACGAGCAGTACTTC CATTTGGGPYEQYF
. TRBJ1-6 TRBV10-2 few TGCGCCAGCAGCTCTACAAGGCTTAATTCACCCCTCCACTTT CASSSTRLNSPLHF
. TRBJ2-1 TRBV6-1 . TGTGCCAGCAGTGAAACTCAGGGTGAGCAGTTCTTC CASSETQGEQFF
TRBD1 TRBJ1-2 TRBV28 . TGTGCCACTCCAAGGGGGCGGAGGCCCTATGGCTACACCTTC CATPRGRRPYGYTF
. TRBJ1-6 TRBV5-1 few TGCGCCAGCAAAGCTTACGATGATACCATTTCACCCCTCCACTTT CASKAYDDTISPLHF
. TRBJ2-2 TRBV6-1 . TGTGCCAGCATACGCCAGGGTGATAGAACCGGGGAGCTGTTTTTT CASIRQGDRTGELFF
. TRBJ2-3 TRBV7-9 . TGTGCCAGCAGCTTCCCACTGGGACGGAGCACAGATACGCAGTATTTT CASSFPLGRSTDTQYF
. TRBJ2-5 TRBV5-1 few TGCGCCAGCAGCTTTGGGGGCGTTACCGAGACCCAGTACTTC CASSFGGVTETQYF
. TRBJ1-2 TRBV7-8 few TGTGCCAGCAGCCCGAATACAGGTCCCTATGGCTACACCTTC CASSPNTGPYGYTF